Shown below are 2 T cell receptor beta chains from a single sample sequenced in a study of blood T cell repertoires in COVID-19. Here immunoSEQ multiplex PCR was the method, and the copy in TCRdb shows in-frame clones only, minus some. In the table there are tens of thousands of clones, over 75% of which are singletons. The specimen sequenced was peripheral blood. Receptor source: a human donor in a cohort sampled during active COVID-19.

The V gene is TRBV2, the J gene TRBJ2-5; TRBD1 matches 10 bases. The length of the CDR3 is 13 residues. Germline lookup yields CDR1 SNHLY and CDR2 FYNNEI. V lost 6 bases, J lost 5 bases, and 3 bases stayed unmatched. The CDR3 loop reads CASRTGGVETQYF. In nucleotides, the CDR3 is TGTGCCAGCAGGACAGGGGGCGTTGAGACCCAGTACTTC.

The chain is built from TRBV28 and TRBJ2-7; 10 bases fit TRBD2. CDR3 length: 17 amino acids. The germline CDR1 and CDR2 sequences are MDHEN and SYDVKM. Trimming removed 7 bases from V and 0 bases from J; junction bases left unmatched: 12. CDR3 bases: TGTGCCAGCACCCTTGAACCACGGACTAGCGGCTCCTACGAGCAGTACTTC. Amino acid sequence: CASTLEPRTSGSYEQYF.